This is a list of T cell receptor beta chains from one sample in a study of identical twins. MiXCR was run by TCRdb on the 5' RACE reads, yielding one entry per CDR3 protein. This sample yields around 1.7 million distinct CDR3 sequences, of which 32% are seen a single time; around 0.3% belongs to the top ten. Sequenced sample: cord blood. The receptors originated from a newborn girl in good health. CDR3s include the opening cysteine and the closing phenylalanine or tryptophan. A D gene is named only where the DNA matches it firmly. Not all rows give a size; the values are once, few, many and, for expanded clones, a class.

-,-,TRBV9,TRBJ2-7,TGTGCCAGCAGCGTAGGATTTAGTCCCTACGAGCAGTACTTC,CASSVGFSPYEQYF
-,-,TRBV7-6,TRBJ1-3,TGTGCCAGCAGCTTAGGTGGGGTTGCGCTCTCTGGAAACACCATATATTTT,CASSLGGVALSGNTIYF
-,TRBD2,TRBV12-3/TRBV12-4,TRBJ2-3,TGTGCCAGCAGTTTAGCGCTAGCGGGGGGCTCACTCACAGATACGCAGTATTTT,CASSLALAGGSLTDTQYF
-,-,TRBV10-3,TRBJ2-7,TGTGCCATACCCCGGGGCTACGAGCAGTACTTC,CAIPRGYEQYF
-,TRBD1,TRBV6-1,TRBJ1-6,TGTGCCAGCAGTGAGGGACAGGGAAGTTGGTCACCCCTCCACTTT,CASSEGQGSWSPLHF
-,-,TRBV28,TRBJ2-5,TGTGCCAGCATTAGCGGAGAGACCCAGTACTTC,CASISGETQYF
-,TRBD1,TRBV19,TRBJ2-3,TGTGCCAGTAGTATGGTCAGGACAGGGGGCACAGATACGCAGTATTTT,CASSMVRTGGTDTQYF
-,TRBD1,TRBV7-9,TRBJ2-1,TGTGCCAGCAGCTTTGGACAGGGGGTAATCGTGGTCCCGAATGAGCAGTTCTTC,CASSFGQGVIVVPNEQFF
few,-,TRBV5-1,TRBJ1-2,TGCGCCAGCAGCTTGGGACAGTTGTTGCGCTATGGCTACACCTTC,CASSLGQLLRYGYTF
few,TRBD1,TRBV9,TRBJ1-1,TGTGCCAGCAGCGTAGGGACGACAGGGAGAGGGATGAACACTGAAGCTTTCTTT,CASSVGTTGRGMNTEAFF
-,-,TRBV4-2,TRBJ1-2,TGTGCCAGCAGCCAAGATATGGGGGGAAGCGGTGGCTACACCTTC,CASSQDMGGSGGYTF
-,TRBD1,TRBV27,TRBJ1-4,TGTGCCAGCAGTTTATCCAGGGGGGCAGGTGAAAAACTGTTTTTT,CASSLSRGAGEKLFF
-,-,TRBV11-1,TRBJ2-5,TGTTCCAGCAGCTTAGGTACGCGTTACAATGAGCAGTACTTC,CSSSLGTRYNEQYF
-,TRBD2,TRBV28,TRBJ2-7,TGTGCCAGCAGTTTCCCCCGACTAGCGGGGTCCTCCTACGAGCAGTACTTC,CASSFPRLAGSSYEQYF
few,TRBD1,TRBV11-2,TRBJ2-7,TGTGCCAGCAGCTTAGGGGGACAGGGGGCATACAATGAGCAGTACTTC,CASSLGGQGAYNEQYF
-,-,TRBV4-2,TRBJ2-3,TGTGCCAGCAGCCAAGGTTGGGGGGCTAGCGGCACAGATACGCAGTATTTT,CASSQGWGASGTDTQYF
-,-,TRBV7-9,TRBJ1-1,TGTGCCAGCAGCTCCATCACCGGGGCCGAAGCTTTCTTT,CASSSITGAEAFF
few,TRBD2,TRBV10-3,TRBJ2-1,TGTGCCATAGCGACTAGCGGGGCCCTCTACAATGAGCAGTTCTTC,CAIATSGALYNEQFF
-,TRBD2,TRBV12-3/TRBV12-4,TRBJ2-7,TGTGCCAGCAGTTTAGGAGGGGGAAGAGGACTAGCGGGATCCTACAATGAGCAGTACTTC,CASSLGGGRGLAGSYNEQYF
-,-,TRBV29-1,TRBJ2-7,TGCAGCGTTGGTGTCTCCTACAATGAGCAGTACTTC,CSVGVSYNEQYF
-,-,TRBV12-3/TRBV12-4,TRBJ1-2,TGTGCCAGCAGTTTAAATACACAGGGAGGGTATGGCTACACCTTC,CASSLNTQGGYGYTF
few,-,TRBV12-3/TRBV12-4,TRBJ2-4,TGTGCCAGCAGTCCCATTCGTGTATGGGGGTGGGTCAAAAACATTCAGTACTTC,CASSPIRVWGWVKNIQYF
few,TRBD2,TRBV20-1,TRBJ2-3,TGCAGTGCTAGAGTACTAGCGGGGGGGACCCCAGATACGCAGTATTTT,CSARVLAGGTPDTQYF
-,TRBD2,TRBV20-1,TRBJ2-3,TGCAGTGCTAGAGTAGGTAGCGGGAGAGATACGCAGTATTTT,CSARVGSGRDTQYF
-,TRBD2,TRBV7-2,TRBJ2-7,TGTGCCAGCAGCACGAGGACTAGCTACAATGAGCAGTACTTC,CASSTRTSYNEQYF
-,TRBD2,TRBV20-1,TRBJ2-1,TGCAGTGCTAGAGAGCGGGAGAGTTACAATGAGCAGTTCTTC,CSARERESYNEQFF
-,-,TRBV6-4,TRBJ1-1,TGTGCCAGCAGTGACTCCGTCCGCTTCGGTGTGAACACTGAAGCTTTCTTT,CASSDSVRFGVNTEAFF
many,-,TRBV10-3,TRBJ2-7,TGTGCCATCAGTGAGTCAGAGGGCTACGAGCAGTACTTC,CAISESEGYEQYF
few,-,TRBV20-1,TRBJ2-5,TGCAGTGCTACCCCGGACAGCGCAACGTGGACCCAGTACTTC,CSATPDSATWTQYF
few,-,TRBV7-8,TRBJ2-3,TGTGCCAGCAGCCGCGGGCCTGCCTTTGCAGATACGCAGTATTTT,CASSRGPAFADTQYF
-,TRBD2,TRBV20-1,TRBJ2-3,TGCAGTGCTAGAGGGCGGGGGGGCACACATACGCAGTATTTT,CSARGRGGTHTQYF
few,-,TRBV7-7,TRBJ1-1,TGTGCCAGCAGCTTACACTCGAACACTGAAGCTTTCTTT,CASSLHSNTEAFF
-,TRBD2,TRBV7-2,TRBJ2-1,TGTGCCAGCAGCATGGGGACTAGCGCCAAAAATGAGCAGTTCTTC,CASSMGTSAKNEQFF
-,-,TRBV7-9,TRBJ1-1,TGTGCCAGCAGCTTAGGGGTGGGGGGATTGAACACTGAAGCTTTCTTT,CASSLGVGGLNTEAFF
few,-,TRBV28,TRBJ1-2,TGTGCCAGCACCCCAGGGGCAGGTTCCGATGGCTACACCTTC,CASTPGAGSDGYTF
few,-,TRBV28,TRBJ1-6,TGTGCCAGCACTAGGGACATTAATTCACCCCTCCACTTT,CASTRDINSPLHF
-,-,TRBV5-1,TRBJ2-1,TGCGCCAGCAGCTTTAAAAAAGGGGGAACTTACAATGAGCAGTTCTTC,CASSFKKGGTYNEQFF
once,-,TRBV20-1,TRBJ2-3,TGCAGTGCTGGGTTCGGAGGGCCCGATACGCAGTATTTT,CSAGFGGPDTQYF
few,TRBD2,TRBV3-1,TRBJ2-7,TGTGCCAGCAGCCAAGGGTTTCTAGCGGGAGTGGCCGAGCAGTACTTC,CASSQGFLAGVAEQYF
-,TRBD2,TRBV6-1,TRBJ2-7,TGTGCCAGCAGTGTCATACTAGCGGGGGATCTCTACGAGCAGTACTTC,CASSVILAGDLYEQYF
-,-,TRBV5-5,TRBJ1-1,TGTGCCAGCAGCTTGTCCGGAGCGGGGCTCGGTGAAGCTTTCTTT,CASSLSGAGLGEAFF
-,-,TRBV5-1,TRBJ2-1,TGCGCCAGCAGCAAAAAGCAGAAAGCCTACAATGAGCAGTTCTTC,CASSKKQKAYNEQFF